This T cell receptor (beta chain) emerged from a study of T cells in Graves' hyperthyroidism and ophthalmopathy. Findings of the study overall: Blood also contained most expanded thyroid clonotypes above 0.001. Ophthalmopathy could be told apart from stable hyperthyroidism with a 13 V-J model.

Those with hyperthyroidism were 18 to 65 years old, newly diagnosed, and ill for under 2 months. It was uncontrolled infection, other autoimmune disease, pregnancy or lactation that excluded patients. Turning to this clonotype: The antigen is undetermined.

Amplified regions were TCR beta CDR3 sequences from RNA transcripts. First-round RT-PCR with HTBI primers amplified the TCR CDR3 region. Via MiXCR, TCRdb re-called the multiplex PCR reads, giving one row per CDR3 protein. The table records a few hundred thousand distinct CDR3 sequences, about half of them present only once. The length of the CDR3 is 13 residues. V lost 2 bases to trimming and J lost 5 bases, with 8 bases between them. Germline V gives CDR1 KGHDR, CDR2 SFDVKD. The TCR was taken from a woman aged 18-29 years with Graves' hyperthyroidism. V gene TRBV24-1 combines with J gene TRBJ2-5; D gene unclear. Sequences were obtained from peripheral blood or thyroid tissue (not recorded which). The CDR3 region is CATSDWEAETQYF. CDR3 nucleotides: TGTGCCACCAGTGATTGGGAAGCGGAGACCCAGTACTTC.